This TCR beta chain stems from a study of cytomegalovirus exposure and HLA in healthy donors. Overall study results and limits: Highly shared variants forming one cluster were likely a sequencing artifact.

In the PCR, 60 Vbeta and 13 Jbeta primers were used. The method was immunoSEQ multiplex PCR; TCRdb's version includes in-frame clones alone and lacks a portion of them. The sample yields about 260,000 clones, about four fifths seen once. For this clone: Its antigen is unidentified.

Deletions cut 3 bases from V and 2 bases from J, with 10 bases between. This CDR3 is 14 amino acids long. From germline, CDR1 is MDHEN and CDR2 SYDVKM. The genes are TRBV28 and TRBJ1-1, with D maybe TRBD1 (6 bases). Sequencing was carried out using PBMCs. This clonotype was sampled from a woman aged 40 to 50 in good health and CMV-seropositive. The CDR3 DNA is TGTGCCAGCAGTTTGGCAGGGGCAAACACTGAAGCTTTCTTT. It specifies CASSLAGANTEAFF.